This entry is about one TCR beta chain. What it binds is unknown. One entry per CDR3 protein results from TCRdb running MiXCR on the 5' RACE reads. The sample lists about 500,000 distinct CDR3 sequences, approximately 15% occurring once. This entry is derived from a study of identical twins. The study's findings and limits: Clonotypes of the beta chain that were abundant in cord blood carried fewer insertions (memory repertoires showed none).

There were only healthy Caucasians among the donors. The data were also submitted as part of a second study, on yellow fever vaccine responses in identical twins.

The sample comprised CD4+ T cells sorted from blood. This TCR derives from a woman in her late teens or twenties in good health.

In DNA form, the CDR3 reads TGCAGTGCTACATGGACGGGGAGCTCCTACGAGCAGTACTTC. The encoded protein is CSATWTGSSYEQYF. The rearrangement uses TRBV20-1 and TRBJ2-7; tentatively, D is TRBD2 (5 bases). The V and J ends lost 4 bases and 0 bases respectively, with 13 bases between them. Germline CDR1 reads DFQATT; CDR2 reads SNEGSKA (reference sequence). This CDR3 is built from 14 residues.